The 22 T cell receptor beta chains reported below all come from one sample, sequenced in a study of blood T cell repertoires in COVID-19. Repertoires were generated with immunoSEQ multiplex PCR, while TCRdb's copy carries only in-frame clones and drops some. The sample records roughly 120,000 clones, around 80% being singletons. The material sequenced was peripheral blood. These receptors were obtained from an older man with active or convalescent COVID-19.

A remark on this clone: Other nucleotide sequences in the sample specify the same CDR3. This chain links TRBV7-3 with TRBJ2-1, with 7 bases lining up with TRBD2. Germline-derived CDR1 and CDR2 are SGHTA and FQGTGA. V was clipped by 5 bases and J by 2 bases; unmatched bases: 3. The CDR3 loop spans 14 amino acids. The CDR3 nucleotides read TGTGCCAGCAGCCAAGGACTAGCCTACAATGAGCAGTTCTTC. It translates to CASSQGLAYNEQFF.

This rearrangement joins TRBV27 to TRBJ1-3, with 7 bases fitting TRBD1. Germline trimming cut 5 bases from V and 0 bases from J; bases unmatched to any gene: 7. The germline CDR1 and CDR2 sequences are MNHEY and SMNVEV (reference sequence). The CDR3 consists of 16 residues. The CDR3 reads CASSPSTGNSGNTIYF. CDR3 in DNA: TGTGCCAGCAGTCCCTCGACAGGGAACTCTGGAAACACCATATATTTT.

The chain recombines TRBV6-1 with TRBJ1-1, with D unclear. This CDR3 is built from 14 residues. From germline, CDR1 is MNHNS and CDR2 SASEGT. V lost 0 bases and J 4 bases, leaving 9 bases between the germline ends. The CDR3 here is CASSEAAVITEAFF. The CDR3 bases are TGTGCCAGCAGTGAAGCGGCGGTTATCACTGAAGCTTTCTTT.

V gene TRBV7-2 combines with J gene TRBJ1-4; possibly TRBD1 for D (6 bases). V was trimmed by 5 bases and J by 2 bases, leaving 12 bases between them. CDR3 length equals 15 residues. The germline V gene has CDR1 SGHTA and CDR2 FQGNSA. Here the CDR3 DNA reads TGTGCCAGCAGCCAGAGGGGGGGGACTAATGAAAAACTGTTTTTT. Translation gives CASSQRGGTNEKLFF.

The chain has TRBV18 and TRBJ2-7; 9 nucleotides agree with TRBD1. The CDR3 consists of 14 residues. With 6 bases clipped from V and 7 bases from J, the junction kept 10 bases outside the gene matches. The germline V gene encodes CDR1 KGHSH and CDR2 LQKENI. CDR3 protein: CASSRDRDPLEQYF. CDR3 DNA sequence: TGTGCCAGCTCCCGGGACAGGGATCCGTTGGAGCAGTACTTC.

The chain carries TRBV5-1 and TRBJ2-2, with 8 bases that match TRBD2. Germline V lookup: CDR1 SGHRS, CDR2 YFSETQ. V trimming: 6 bases; J trimming: 5 bases; junction bases outside the gene matches: 12. CDR3 length: 16 amino acids. The CDR3 reads CASMIQAGGRTGELFF. In DNA form, the CDR3 reads TGCGCCAGCATGATTCAGGCGGGAGGTCGAACCGGGGAGCTGTTTTTT.

The chain links TRBV28 to TRBJ2-7, with D perhaps TRBD2 (6 bases). V lost 10 bases to trimming and J lost 4 bases, with 17 bases between them. In germline, CDR1 is MDHEN, CDR2 SYDVKM. CDR3 size: 13 residues. CDR3 nucleotide sequence: TGTGCCACCACAGACCCCGGGGGATACGAGCAGTACTTC. This encodes CATTDPGGYEQYF.

This sequence joins TRBV2 and TRBJ1-6; 8 nucleotides line up with TRBD1. CDR1 SNHLY and CDR2 FYNNEI come from the germline V gene. The CDR3 is made up of 13 amino acids. The ends lost 3 bases at V and 8 bases at J; junction bases unmatched: 0. CDR3 region: CASSETGDSPLHF. CDR3 sequence (DNA): TGTGCCAGCAGTGAGACAGGGGATTCACCCCTCCACTTT.

The genes are TRBV11-2 and TRBJ2-1; TRBD2 might be the D (5 bases). The V gene's germline CDR1 is SGHAT and CDR2 FQNNGV. The CDR3 extends over 15 amino acids. Trimming pared 5 bases from V and 10 bases from J, leaving 21 bases between. CDR3 coding DNA: TGTGCCAGCAGCCTCTTAAATGAGGGAGTGGACGAGCAGTTCTTC. Protein sequence: CASSLLNEGVDEQFF. Based on the CDR3 plus reference TRBV11-2 and TRBJ2-1, the full variable domain is EAGVAQSPRYKIIEKRQSVAFWCNPISGHATLYWYQQILGQGPKLLIQFQNNGVVDDSQLPKDRFSAERLKGVDSTLKIQPAKLEDSAVYLCASSLLNEGVDEQFFGPGTRLTVL.

The genes are TRBV18 and TRBJ1-3; 7 nucleotides agree with TRBD1. Germline CDR1 reads KGHSH; CDR2 reads LQKENI. Trimming took 6 bases from V and 4 from J; bases not matched to a gene: 9. The CDR3 sequence is 15 residues long. The CDR3 DNA reads TGTGCCAGCTCCGGGACAGCTTTATCCGGAAACACCATATATTTT. Its protein product is CASSGTALSGNTIYF.

The rearrangement joins TRBV30 to TRBJ1-1, with no clear D. The CDR3 is made up of 16 amino acids. The V gene's germline CDR1 is GTSNPN and CDR2 SVGIG (reference sequence). The V end was cut by 0 bases, the J end by 2 bases, with 16 bases between. The CDR3 protein is CAWSVLSGVGNTEAFF. The CDR3, as DNA: TGTGCCTGGAGTGTACTTTCTGGAGTCGGAAACACTGAAGCTTTCTTT. The entire variable domain, with the rest obtained from reference TRBV30 and TRBJ1-1, is as follows: SQTIHQWPATLVQPVGSPLSLECTVEGTSNPNLYWYRQAAGRGLQLLFYSVGIGQISSEVPQNLSASRPQDRQFILSSKKLLLSDSGFYLCAWSVLSGVGNTEAFFGQGTRLTVV.

The V and J genes are TRBV9 and TRBJ2-5; 8 nucleotides line up with TRBD2. Per the germline V gene, CDR1 is SGDLS and CDR2 is YYNGEE. The CDR3 is 14 amino acids. The V segment lost 4 bases and the J segment 7 bases; nucleotides outside the gene matches: 9. The CDR3 spells CASSPAGAGATQYF. DNA for the CDR3: TGTGCCAGCAGCCCAGCGGGAGCGGGGGCGACCCAGTACTTC.

The gene calls are TRBV7-2 and TRBJ2-7; TRBD1 matches at 8 bases. Germline V lookup: CDR1 SGHTA, CDR2 FQGNSA. After removal of 6 bases from V and 4 bases from J, the junction contained 8 bases not matched to a gene. The CDR3 contains 14 residues. This chain's CDR3 is CASRRGQGAYEQYF. CDR3 coding DNA: TGTGCCAGCAGGCGAGGGCAGGGGGCGTACGAGCAGTACTTC. Full variable domain (remainder filled in from reference TRBV7-2 and TRBJ2-7): GAGVSQSPSNKVTEKGKDVELRCDPISGHTALYWYRQSLGQGLEFLIYFQGNSAPDKSGLPSDRFSAERTGGSVSTLTIQRTQQEDSAVYLCASRRGQGAYEQYFGPGTRLTVT.

J is TRBJ1-1 and V is TRBV18; the D is unclear. This CDR3 comprises 12 residues. V lost 3 bases and J lost 8, with 10 bases in between. Germline CDR1 KGHSH, CDR2 LQKENI. CDR3 sequence reads: CASSPRLSEAFF. The DNA of the CDR3 is TGTGCCAGCTCACCTAGACTATCCGAAGCTTTCTTT. Based on the CDR3 plus reference TRBV18 and TRBJ1-1, the full variable domain is NAGVMQNPRHLVRRRGQEARLRCSPMKGHSHVYWYRQLPEEGLKFMVYLQKENIIDESGMPKERFSAEFPKEGPSILRIQQVVRGDSAAYFCASSPRLSEAFFGQGTRLTVV.

There are a few counts of this clone. The chain employs TRBV6-5 and TRBJ1-1, with 7 positions matching TRBD1. V shed 6 bases and J 6 bases; nucleotides not matched to a gene: 10. The CDR3 contains 14 residues. Germline V gene sequence: CDR1 MNHEY, CDR2 SVGAGI. Written as DNA, the CDR3 is TGTGCCAGCAGGCCCGATCAGGGGGGCGCTGAAGCTTTCTTT. This gives the protein CASRPDQGGAEAFF.

DNA of the CDR3: TGTGCCAGCAGTTTAGCGGGAGGGGACCACTACGAGCAGTACTTC. This codes for CASSLAGGDHYEQYF. The chain is built from TRBV28 and TRBJ2-7; 9 positions agree with TRBD2. The ends lost 2 bases at V and 3 bases at J; junction bases unmatched: 5. Germline V CDR1 and CDR2: MDHEN, SYDVKM. This CDR3 has 15 residues.

This chain links TRBV7-9 with TRBJ1-2; 10 bases align to TRBD1. The germline V gene has CDR1 SEHNR and CDR2 FQNEAQ (reference sequence). The CDR3 totals 16 residues. V was clipped by 5 bases and J by 4 bases; unmatched bases: 10. CDR3 residues: CASSRLRDRGFYGYTF. CDR3 bases: TGTGCCAGCAGCAGACTCCGGGACAGGGGATTCTATGGCTACACCTTC.

The J gene is TRBJ2-3, the V gene TRBV6-5; 9 nucleotides align to TRBD2. V shed 0 bases and J 4 bases; nucleotides not matched to a gene: 2. Germline assignment: CDR1 MNHEY and CDR2 SVGAGI. There are 15 residues in the CDR3. Here the CDR3 DNA reads TGTGCCAGCAGTTACTCAGGGACTAGCTCAGATACGCAGTATTTT. Translated: CASSYSGTSSDTQYF.

The V and J genes are TRBV6-6 and TRBJ1-1; 8 bases are shared with TRBD1. In germline, CDR1 is MNHNY, CDR2 SVGAGI (reference sequence). With V trimmed by 6 bases and J by 4 bases, 10 bases remained unmatched. The CDR3 sequence is 15 residues long. Written as DNA, the CDR3 is TGTGCCAGCAGGGCTCAGGGGGCGGGTGGCACTGAAGCTTTCTTT. Translation: CASRAQGAGGTEAFF.

The chain employs TRBV10-3 and TRBJ2-7, with TRBD1 identical over 7 bases. The CDR3 is made up of 15 amino acids. The junction had 14 bases not matched to a gene; V was cut back by 9 bases and J by 3 bases. Germline V lookup: CDR1 ENHRY, CDR2 SYGVKD. The CDR3 DNA reads as TGTGCCATTGGGAATTACGACAGGGCCGTCTACGAGCAGTACTTC. Translation: CAIGNYDRAVYEQYF.

This clone was seen a few times. The rearrangement links TRBV19 to TRBJ2-7; 11 nucleotides line up with TRBD1. V was clipped by 5 bases and J by 4 bases; unmatched bases: 10. CDR1 LNHDA and CDR2 SQIVND come from the germline V gene (reference sequence). The CDR3 totals 16 residues. CDR3 amino acids: CASSESPGQGGYEQYF. The DNA for the CDR3 is TGTGCCAGTAGTGAAAGCCCGGGACAGGGGGGGTACGAGCAGTACTTC.

This clone was counted ten times or more. V and J are TRBV6-5 and TRBJ2-3; D might be TRBD2 (5 bases). V lost 1 base and J 5 bases, leaving 16 bases between the germline ends. Germline V gene lookup returns CDR1 MNHEY and CDR2 SVGAGI. The CDR3 totals 16 residues. The CDR3 spells CASSYFRTSRIDTQYF. The CDR3 region has the DNA TGTGCCAGCAGTTACTTCCGGACTTCGCGCATAGATACGCAGTATTTT.